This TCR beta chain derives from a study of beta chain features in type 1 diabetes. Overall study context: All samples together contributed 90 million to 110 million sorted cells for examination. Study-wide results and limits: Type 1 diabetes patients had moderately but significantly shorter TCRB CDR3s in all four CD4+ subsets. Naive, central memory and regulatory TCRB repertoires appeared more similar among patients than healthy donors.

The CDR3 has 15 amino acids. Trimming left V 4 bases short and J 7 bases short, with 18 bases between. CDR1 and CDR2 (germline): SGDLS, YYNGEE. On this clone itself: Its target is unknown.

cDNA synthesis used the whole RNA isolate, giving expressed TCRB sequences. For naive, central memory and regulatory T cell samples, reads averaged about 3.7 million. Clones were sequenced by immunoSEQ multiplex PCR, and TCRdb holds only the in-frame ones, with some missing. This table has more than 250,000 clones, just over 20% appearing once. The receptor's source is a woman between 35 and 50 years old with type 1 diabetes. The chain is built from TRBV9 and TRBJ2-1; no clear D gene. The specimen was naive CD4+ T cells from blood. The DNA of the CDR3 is TGTGCCAGCAGCCCCCAAGCTCCTTACGTTAATGAGCAGTTCTTC. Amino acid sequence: CASSPQAPYVNEQFF.